The clone carrying this T cell receptor beta chain was observed a handful of times. The antigen remains unidentified. The data stem from a study of regulatory T cells in long-lasting Graves disease. CDR3 regions were amplified by Arm-PCR using iRepertoire HTBI primers to build TCR beta libraries. In TCRdb, the multiplex PCR reads were re-called with MiXCR into one record per CDR3 protein. The sample shows some 400,000 distinct CDR3 sequences, about 15% of them seen only once. CDR1 and CDR2 (germline): DFQATT, SNEGSKA (reference sequence). Trimming removed 1 base at V and 0 bases at J, with 10 bases between. The CDR3 runs 15 residues. Study results and caveats: Accuracy may have been reduced by the small sample size. Preferential use of TRBV28, TRBJ1-2 and TRBJ2-5 was seen in persistent disease. Shared public clonotypes totalled about 2,800 in persistent patients, compared with some 920 in new patients.

Time point meaning: newly diagnosed GD, antithyroid drugs for less than 3 months. Extracted RNA from PBMCs served as the source of the TCR library. Another study also made use of these data, one on T cells in Graves' hyperthyroidism and ophthalmopathy.

Sequenced material: peripheral blood mononuclear cells (PBMCs), taken at new diagnosis, from a patient treated with antithyroid drugs. V usage is TRBV20-1 and J usage is TRBJ2-1; D gene uncertain. The clonotype was recovered from a woman aged 25 to 39 with Graves disease. The CDR3 nucleotides are TGCAGTGCTAGAGCGGTACCTGTCTCCTACAATGAGCAGTTCTTC. Its translation: CSARAVPVSYNEQFF.